These 20 T cell receptor beta chains were sequenced from one sample in a study of blood T cell repertoires in COVID-19 (dated by TCRdb to the early 2020s). Libraries were built with the immunoSEQ multiplex PCR assay. Here the immuneACCESS table is served through TCRdb, limited to in-frame sequences with V and J called. Missing clones are a known gap in these copies; in checked studies unresolved V genes cover under half, and the rest lacks a known reason. The sample includes around 250,000 clones, with 85% to 90% observed a single time. Jointly, the top ten make up around 2.3% of the sample. Source material: peripheral blood. Every receptor here comes from a woman aged 60-75 years with COVID-19, enrolled during active disease.

The chain carries TRBV7-9 and TRBJ1-3; D possibly corresponds to TRBD1 (5 bases). Per the germline V gene, CDR1 is SEHNR and CDR2 is FQNEAQ (reference sequence). The CDR3 sequence is 16 residues long. The germline V and J ends were trimmed by 1 base and 4 bases, with 14 bases remaining between them. CDR3 loop: CASSLGARVFGNTIYF. The CDR3 nucleotides read TGTGCCAGCAGCTTAGGGGCCAGGGTATTCGGAAACACCATATATTTT.

V usage is TRBV7-2 and J usage is TRBJ2-1; tentative D call: TRBD1 (5 bases). CDR3 length: 14 amino acids. Looked up from germline, CDR1 is SGHTA and CDR2 is FQGNSA. V lost 5 bases, J lost 3 bases, and 11 bases lay in between. CDR3 residues: CASSLDSLYNEQFF. CDR3 nucleotides: TGTGCCAGCAGCCTCGACAGCCTCTACAATGAGCAGTTCTTC. Full variable domain (missing parts from reference TRBV7-2 and TRBJ2-1): GAGVSQSPSNKVTEKGKDVELRCDPISGHTALYWYRQSLGQGLEFLIYFQGNSAPDKSGLPSDRFSAERTGGSVSTLTIQRTQQEDSAVYLCASSLDSLYNEQFFGPGTRLTVL.

CDR3 loop: CASSQGTGTEAFF. The DNA for the CDR3 is TGTGCCAGCAGCCAAGGGACAGGTACTGAAGCTTTCTTT. J is TRBJ1-1 and V is TRBV4-2; 7 nucleotides match TRBD1. This CDR3 spans 13 amino acids. V lost 1 base, J lost 5 bases, and 1 base stayed unmatched. Germline loops: CDR1 LGHNA, CDR2 YNFKEQ.

The gene calls are TRBV10-3 and TRBJ1-1, with 8 bases aligning to TRBD1. This CDR3 has 13 amino acids. CDR1 and CDR2 from the germline V gene are ENHRY and SYGVKD. The V gene end was trimmed by 6 bases and the J gene end by 2 bases; junction bases not matched to a gene: 2. Here the CDR3 reads CAIRDRVNTEAFF. The CDR3 bases are TGTGCCATCAGGGACAGGGTAAACACTGAAGCTTTCTTT.

The chain combines TRBV19 with TRBJ2-2, with TRBD2 matching over 11 bases. The CDR3 runs to 14 residues. The V and J ends lost 9 bases and 5 bases, in that order; junction bases with no gene match: 5. The germline gives CDR1 LNHDA, CDR2 SQIVND (reference sequence). DNA for the CDR3: TGTGCCAGCCGACTAGCGGGGCGAACCGGGGAGCTGTTTTTT. It specifies CASRLAGRTGELFF. The full variable domain, with the rest looked up from reference TRBV19 and TRBJ2-2, is DGGITQSPKYLFRKEGQNVTLSCEQNLNHDAMYWYRQDPGQGLRLIYYSQIVNDFQKGDIAEGYSVSREKKESFPLTVTSAQKNPTAFYLCASRLAGRTGELFFGEGSRLTVL.

The chain links TRBV7-6 to TRBJ2-3; 8 bases align to TRBD2. The V gene end was trimmed by 5 bases and the J gene end by 4 bases; junction bases not matched to a gene: 11. The CDR3 sequence is 16 residues long. CDR1 is SGHVS, CDR2 FNYEAQ, per germline. The CDR3 is CASSQSSGGPADTQYF. DNA of the CDR3: TGTGCCAGCAGCCAAAGCTCGGGGGGGCCCGCAGATACGCAGTATTTT.

The CDR3 is CASSQEFMGLAKNIQYF. Here the CDR3 DNA reads TGTGCCAGCAGCCAAGAGTTCATGGGACTAGCCAAAAACATTCAGTACTTC. This chain connects TRBV4-2 to TRBJ2-4; possibly TRBD2 for D (6 bases). Germline CDR1 is LGHNA and CDR2 is YNFKEQ. V lost 0 bases, J lost 0 bases, and 12 bases lay in between. This CDR3 region has 17 residues.

This clone was recorded only once. The chain employs TRBV6-5 and TRBJ2-1; 14 nucleotides line up with TRBD2. The CDR3 spans 15 residues. Unmatched junction bases numbered 2, after V lost 5 bases and J lost 5 bases. Germline V gene lookup returns CDR1 MNHEY and CDR2 SVGAGI. Written as DNA, the CDR3 is TGTGCCAGCAGTCCGACTAGCGGGGGGGACAATGAGCAGTTCTTC. Translation: CASSPTSGGDNEQFF.

This clone appeared a single time. CDR3 residues: CASSPRGGTGDEKLFF. For the CDR3, the DNA is TGTGCCAGCAGCCCCCGAGGCGGGACAGGGGATGAAAAACTGTTTTTT. The chain employs TRBV4-2 and TRBJ1-4; the match to TRBD1 covers 10 bases. Per the germline V gene, CDR1 is LGHNA and CDR2 is YNFKEQ. The CDR3 is 16 residues long. The junction had 8 bases not matched to a gene; V was cut back by 4 bases and J by 6 bases.

The chain uses TRBV5-1 and TRBJ2-2, with D perhaps matching TRBD1 (5 bases). The V gene lost 2 bases and the J gene lost 6 bases, with 8 bases spanning the gap. Per germline, CDR1 SGHRS and CDR2 YFSETQ. CDR3 length: 13 residues. The CDR3 DNA reads TGCGCCAGCAGCTTTCAGGGTCCCGGGGAGCTGTTTTTT. It specifies CASSFQGPGELFF.

The rearrangement links TRBV19 to TRBJ1-4; no firm D call. The V and J ends lost 7 bases and 0 bases respectively, with 12 bases between them. The CDR3 spans 15 residues. Germline values: CDR1 LNHDA, CDR2 SQIVND (reference sequence). CDR3 coding DNA: TGTGCCAGTACATCGTCGGGAGCAACTAATGAAAAACTGTTTTTT. It translates to CASTSSGATNEKLFF.

This rearrangement joins TRBV4-2 to TRBJ1-2, with TRBD1 matching over 8 bases. The CDR3 consists of 16 residues. CDR1 LGHNA and CDR2 YNFKEQ come from the germline V gene. After removal of 4 bases from V and 2 bases from J, the junction contained 9 bases not matched to a gene. The CDR3 is CASSRNAGQANYGYTF. The CDR3 nucleotides are TGTGCCAGCAGCCGCAACGCGGGACAGGCAAACTATGGCTACACCTTC.

The chain has TRBV20-1 and TRBJ1-2; D uncertain. Per the germline V gene, CDR1 is DFQATT and CDR2 is SNEGSKA (reference sequence). V lost 3 bases to trimming and J lost 6 bases, with 17 bases between them. The CDR3 extends over 14 amino acids. CDR3 nucleotides: TGCAGTGCTAGTCGGCAGAGGATTGAAAATGGCTACACCTTC. Translating it yields CSASRQRIENGYTF.

The rearrangement links TRBV5-4 to TRBJ2-7; a possible D gene is TRBD1 (5 bases). There are 13 residues in the CDR3. The V and J ends lost 4 bases and 6 bases respectively, with 14 bases between them. Looked up from germline, CDR1 is SGHNT and CDR2 is YYREEE (reference sequence). The CDR3 region is CASSAGQGGEQYF. The CDR3 DNA follows: TGTGCCAGCAGCGCCGGGCAGGGCGGCGAGCAGTACTTC.

The chain is built from TRBV6-2 or TRBV6-3 and TRBJ1-2; TRBD1 might be the D (6 bases). CDR1 MNHEY and CDR2 SVGEGT come from the germline V gene. The CDR3 contains 14 residues. Trimming took off 2 bases at V and 8 bases at J, with 15 bases between the two ends. In nucleotides, the CDR3 is TGTGCCAGCAGTTACAGTCGGGGGGCTGGCGGCTACACCTTC. Amino acid sequence: CASSYSRGAGGYTF.

The J gene is TRBJ1-6, the V gene TRBV6-6; a possible D gene is TRBD1 (6 bases). Trimming removed 6 bases at V and 15 bases at J, with 24 bases between. Germline V gives CDR1 MNHNY, CDR2 SVGAGI (reference sequence). CDR3 length: 15 amino acids. The CDR3 bases are TGTGCCAGCAGAGAACGGGGACACCCAGGTTCGGTCCTCCACTTT. Its protein product is CASRERGHPGSVLHF.

The chain combines TRBV7-3 with TRBJ2-3; 9 nucleotides match TRBD2. V lost 4 bases and J lost 6; bases outside the gene matches: 11. Germline V gene data show CDR1 as SGHTA and CDR2 as FQGTGA. This CDR3 contains 16 residues. The CDR3 sequence: CASSSLSAGGLDTQYF. The DNA for the CDR3 is TGTGCCAGCAGCTCACTAAGTGCGGGGGGGCTGGATACGCAGTATTTT.

The V gene is TRBV9, the J gene TRBJ2-3, with 11 bases matching TRBD2. The junction had 10 bases not matched to a gene; V was cut back by 1 base and J by 3 bases. Looked up from germline, CDR1 is SGDLS and CDR2 is YYNGEE. The CDR3 is 18 amino acids. DNA of the CDR3: TGTGCCAGCAGCGTATTCCCGTTGACTAGCGGGGAAACAGATACGCAGTATTTT. Its protein product is CASSVFPLTSGETDTQYF.

J is TRBJ1-2 and V is TRBV29-1; weak D call: TRBD1 (6 bases). V gave up 6 bases and J gave up 4 bases, with 12 bases separating them. Germline CDR1 and CDR2: SQVTM and ANQGSEA. CDR3 length: 12 amino acids. The CDR3 region is CSVEKGGYGYTF. The DNA of the CDR3 is TGCAGCGTCGAAAAAGGGGGCTATGGCTACACCTTC. Together with reference TRBV29-1 and TRBJ1-2, the CDR3 gives the full variable domain: SAVISQKPSRDICQRGTSLTIQCQVDSQVTMMFWYRQQPGQSLTLIATANQGSEATYESGFVIDKFPISRPNLTFSTLTVSNMSPEDSSIYLCSVEKGGYGYTFGSGTRLTVV.

The chain combines TRBV7-9 with TRBJ1-3; TRBD1 matches 7 bases. CDR1 SEHNR and CDR2 FQNEAQ come from the germline V gene (reference sequence). The V and J ends lost 1 base and 0 bases, in that order; junction bases with no gene match: 6. The CDR3 runs to 17 residues. CDR3 protein: CASSLVDRASSGNTIYF. The CDR3 DNA follows: TGTGCCAGCAGCTTAGTCGACAGGGCAAGCTCTGGAAACACCATATATTTT.